This is a list of T cell receptor beta chains from one sample in a study of cytomegalovirus exposure and HLA in healthy donors. Using immunoSEQ multiplex PCR, the repertoire was profiled, and TCRdb retains in-frame clones only, with some absent. The table records around 280,000 clones, around 90% of them present only once. The specimen was PBMCs. The receptor source for this set is a woman in her late teens or twenties in good health and CMV-seronegative. The CDR3 runs from the conserved cysteine through the conserved F or W. D genes are given only for firm matches. Clone size is given for some rows only: seen once, a few or many times, or a class if the clone is expanded.

cdr3_length	clone_size	v_call	j_call	d_call	cdr3_nt	cdr3_aa
15	-	TRBV28	TRBJ2-3	TRBD2	TGTGCCAGCAGTCCCGGACTAGCGGGCACAGATACGCAGTATTTT	CASSPGLAGTDTQYF
13	-	TRBV29-1	TRBJ2-1	TRBD2	TGCAGCGTTGAAGGGCGGGGGGGCAATGAGCAGTTCTTC	CSVEGRGGNEQFF
15	-	TRBV7-9	TRBJ1-2	-	TGTTCCAGCAGCTTAGTTCTATCAGGGTTTCTTGGCTACACCTTC	CSSSLVLSGFLGYTF
16	-	TRBV13	TRBJ1-5	-	TGTGCCAGCAGCTTAGGGGTACTCCTCTACGATCAGCCCCAGCATTTT	CASSLGVLLYDQPQHF
15	-	TRBV6-5	TRBJ1-1	-	TGTGCCATCCGTCGGGCAGGGGATATGAACACTGAAGCTTTCTTT	CAIRRAGDMNTEAFF
15	-	TRBV18	TRBJ1-3	-	TGTGCCAGCTCACCGACGGCGGGGACTGGAAACACCATATATTTT	CASSPTAGTGNTIYF
16	-	TRBV23-1	TRBJ2-7	TRBD1	TGCGCCAGCAGTCCCCGGACAGGGGATAGCTCCTACGAGCAGTACTTC	CASSPRTGDSSYEQYF
17	once	TRBV9	TRBJ2-1	-	TGTGCCAGCAGCGGGCTCACAAGAGCGGGTGAGGGCGATGAGCAGTTCTTC	CASSGLTRAGEGDEQFF
14	-	TRBV2	TRBJ1-2	-	TGTGCCAGCAAACAACCGGGAGACAGCTATGGCTACACCTTC	CASKQPGDSYGYTF
15	-	TRBV9	TRBJ2-3	TRBD2	TGTGCCAGCAGCCGGACTAGCGGGGGAAGGGACACGCAGTATTTT	CASSRTSGGRDTQYF
12	-	TRBV7-9	TRBJ2-7	-	TGTGCCAGCAGCTTTTCGTCTGACGAGCAGTACTTC	CASSFSSDEQYF
14	-	TRBV27	TRBJ1-1	-	TGTGCCAGCAGTTTGGAGGCTATAAACACTGAAGCTTTCTTT	CASSLEAINTEAFF
13	-	TRBV27	TRBJ1-1	TRBD1	TGTGCCAGCAGGCCAGGGGGATACACTGAAGCTTTCTTT	CASRPGGYTEAFF
15	-	TRBV6-1	TRBJ2-1	TRBD2	TGTGCCAGCAGTACCTTAGCGGGGGGGGTCATAGAGCAGTTCTTC	CASSTLAGGVIEQFF
14	-	TRBV30	TRBJ1-5	TRBD1	TGTGCCTGGGCCGGGACAGGCAATAATCAGCCCCAGCATTTT	CAWAGTGNNQPQHF
16	-	TRBV9	TRBJ1-2	-	TGTGCCAGCAGCGTAGATTCCAGGGGCGGTATATATGGCTACACCTTC	CASSVDSRGGIYGYTF
16	once	TRBV25-1	TRBJ2-2	-	TGTGCCAGCAGTGAAACTGGGCGGGGGAACACCGGGGAGCTGTTTTTT	CASSETGRGNTGELFF
14	-	TRBV11-3	TRBJ2-7	-	TGTGCCAGCAGCCCCCCCCCGGGTAGGTACGAGCAGTACTTC	CASSPPPGRYEQYF
15	-	TRBV2	TRBJ1-5	-	TGTGCCAGCAGCCTCGAGGAGTATAGCAATCAGCCCCAGCATTTT	CASSLEEYSNQPQHF
17	few	TRBV7-2	TRBJ2-3	TRBD2	TGTGCCAGCAGCGGGCACCGGACTAGCGGGGCCACAGATACGCAGTATTTT	CASSGHRTSGATDTQYF
13	-	TRBV6-6	TRBJ1-3	-	TGTGCCGTTCGGTCCAGCGGGAAGGACACCATATATTTT	CAVRSSGKDTIYF
13	-	TRBV6-5	TRBJ1-5	-	TGTGCCAGCCAGGGTACCAGCAATCAGCCCCAGCATTTT	CASQGTSNQPQHF
16	once	TRBV6-1	TRBJ2-3	TRBD2	TGTGCCAGCAGTGGGAACCTGGCGGGGGGCACAGATACGCAGTATTTT	CASSGNLAGGTDTQYF
12	-	TRBV10-3	TRBJ1-5	-	TGTGCCATCAGTGGGACTAATCAGCCCCAGCATTTT	CAISGTNQPQHF